Below, 21 T cell receptor beta chains from the same sample are listed, as sequenced in a study of brain metastases from non-small cell lung cancer. The repertoire was sequenced with immunoSEQ multiplex PCR; TCRdb's copy has only in-frame clones and lacks some. The sample carries 1,500 to 2,000 clones, 88% recorded once. Sequenced sample: tumor-adjacent normal tissue. Receptors originate from a donor aged 40 or over with non-small cell lung cancer.

V and J are TRBV11-1 and TRBJ2-5; TRBD1 might be the D (7 bases). Between the trimmed V and J ends, which lost 5 bases and 2 bases, there was a span of 18 bases. The CDR3 is 16 amino acids. In germline, CDR1 is SGHAT, CDR2 FQDESV (reference sequence). In DNA, the CDR3 is TGTGCCAGCAGCCCGGCGGGACAGCCCTGGCAAGAGACCCAGTACTTC. It is translated as CASSPAGQPWQETQYF.

The chain employs TRBV5-4 and TRBJ2-4, with 7 bases identical to TRBD2. Germline CDR1 reads SGHNT; CDR2 reads YYREEE (reference sequence). There are 13 residues in the CDR3. V trimming: 2 bases; J trimming: 7 bases; junction bases outside the gene matches: 3. The CDR3 spells CASSFDGRNIQYF. In DNA, the CDR3 is TGTGCCAGCAGCTTTGACGGGAGGAACATTCAGTACTTC.

A word on this clone: The same CDR3 can be traced to other DNA sequences in this sample. The CDR3 spells CASSLLDREGEQYF. The CDR3 DNA sequence: TGTGCCAGTAGCTTACTTGACAGGGAAGGCGAGCAGTACTTC. This sequence joins TRBV19 and TRBJ2-7, with 7 bases lining up with TRBD1. The germline V gene encodes CDR1 LNHDA and CDR2 SQIVND (reference sequence). The trim removed 6 bases at V and 6 bases at J, leaving 11 bases unmatched. The CDR3 sequence is 14 residues long.

The chain couples TRBV28 to TRBJ1-4; 10 bases line up with TRBD1. J lost 6 bases, V lost 4 bases, and 5 bases had no gene match. The CDR3 consists of 15 residues. Germline V gene sequence: CDR1 MDHEN, CDR2 SYDVKM. The CDR3 DNA reads as TGTGCCAGCAGTTCAACCGGGACAGGGGATGAAAAACTGTTTTTT. Translated, it gives CASSSTGTGDEKLFF.

V usage is TRBV5-1 and J usage is TRBJ1-5, with a possible D match to TRBD1 (6 bases). Germline V gene data show CDR1 as SGHRS and CDR2 as YFSETQ. The V end was cut by 4 bases, the J end by 2 bases, with 13 bases between. The CDR3 extends over 15 amino acids. The CDR3 sequence is CASSLGTPGNQPQHF. The CDR3 bases are TGCGCCAGCAGCCTGGGGACACCTGGCAATCAGCCCCAGCATTTT.

This chain connects TRBV2 to TRBJ1-5; TRBD1 might be the D (6 bases). Germline lookup yields CDR1 SNHLY and CDR2 FYNNEI. This CDR3 is 15 amino acids long. V shed 7 bases and J shed 0 bases, with 13 bases lying between them. The CDR3 here is CASKGESYSNQPQHF. CDR3 nucleotide sequence: TGTGCCAGCAAGGGGGAAAGCTATAGCAATCAGCCCCAGCATTTT.

The rearrangement uses TRBV6-1 and TRBJ2-5, with 11 nucleotides matching TRBD2. In germline, CDR1 is MNHNS, CDR2 SASEGT. The CDR3 consists of 17 residues. Trimming at V came to 1 base and at J to 0 bases, leaving 4 bases not matched to a gene. CDR3 DNA: TGTGCCAGCAGTGAAGAGTTAGCGGGGGGGGACCAAGAGACCCAGTACTTC. Encoded protein: CASSEELAGGDQETQYF.

This clone was seen only once. CDR3 DNA: TGTGCCATCAGTGACTTTGACAGGGGGTCTGGAAACACCATATATTTT. It is translated as CAISDFDRGSGNTIYF. The gene calls are TRBV10-3 and TRBJ1-3; TRBD1 agrees at 9 bases. The CDR3 is 16 amino acids. The J segment lost 1 base and the V segment lost 3 bases, leaving 4 bases of the junction unmatched. Germline CDR1 is ENHRY and CDR2 is SYGVKD.

This clone was recorded once. The rearrangement uses TRBV6-4 and TRBJ1-2; perhaps TRBD1 as D (6 bases). The V end lost 5 bases, the J end lost 10 bases, and 17 bases lay between the germline ends. Germline CDR1 MRHNA, CDR2 SNTAGT. The CDR3 length is 13 residues. The CDR3 sequence: CASSSETGGDYTF. DNA for the CDR3: TGTGCCAGCAGTTCAGAGACAGGTGGCGACTACACCTTC.

This chain uses TRBV12-3 or TRBV12-4 with TRBJ2-3; tentative D call: TRBD1 (5 bases). The CDR3 extends over 13 amino acids. The V and J ends lost 3 bases and 4 bases respectively, with 8 bases between them. As DNA, the CDR3 is TGTGCCAGCAGTTTCGCAGGGCCAGATACGCAGTATTTT. This encodes CASSFAGPDTQYF.

This chain uses TRBV10-2 with TRBJ1-1; D not certain. This CDR3 is built from 13 residues. The germline V and J ends were trimmed by 7 bases and 4 bases, with 13 bases remaining between them. Germline lookup yields CDR1 WSHSY and CDR2 SAAADI. The CDR3 bases are TGCGCCAGCACGGGCCGGGAAGTCACTGAAGCTTTCTTT. Translation: CASTGREVTEAFF.

The V and J genes are TRBV28 and TRBJ2-2; D may be TRBD2 (6 bases). The germline V gene encodes CDR1 MDHEN and CDR2 SYDVKM. V was pared by 8 bases and J by 4 bases, with 14 bases between. The CDR3 loop spans 14 amino acids. In DNA form, the CDR3 reads TGTGCCAGCTGGAGGGGTCGCAGCACCGGGGAGCTGTTTTTT. It encodes CASWRGRSTGELFF.

V is TRBV24-1 and J is TRBJ1-6, with D hard to call. This CDR3 comprises 16 residues. Germline CDR1 reads KGHDR; CDR2 reads SFDVKD. With 4 bases removed from V and 0 bases from J, the gap between germline ends came to 9 bases. CDR3 coding DNA: TGTGCCACCAGTGAGTTCATGAGCTCCTATAATTCACCCCTCCACTTT. Its translation is CATSEFMSSYNSPLHF.

As concerns this clone: One junction end does not reproduce the germline sequence, and a read error may be involved. This sequence joins TRBV18 and TRBJ2-3; perhaps D is TRBD1 or TRBD2 (5 bases each). The CDR3 extends over 14 amino acids. CDR1 and CDR2 (germline): KGHSH, LQKENI. CDR3 in DNA: TGTGCCAGCTTACCAACAGAGGGGACAGATACGCAGTATTTT. Its translation is CASLPTEGTDTQYF. The variable domain in full, with the rest retrieved from reference TRBV18 and TRBJ2-3, is NAGVMQNPRHLVRRRGQEARLRCSPMKGHSHVYWYRQLPEEGLKFMVYLQKENIIDESGMPKERFSAEFPKEGPSILRIQQVVRGDSAAYFCASLPTEGTDTQYFGPGTRLTVL.

J is TRBJ2-7 and V is TRBV3-1 (or the pseudogene TRBV3-2); D call uncertain. Trimming cost V 0 bases and J 3 bases, with 6 bases left between them. Germline V gene lookup returns CDR1 LGHDT and CDR2 YNNKEL (reference sequence). The CDR3 length is 13 residues. As DNA, the CDR3 is TGTGCCAGCAGCCAAGAACACGGCTACGAGCAGTACTTC. This gives the protein CASSQEHGYEQYF.

The chain recombines TRBV7-2 with TRBJ2-1; the match to TRBD2 covers 10 bases. The CDR3 loop spans 17 amino acids. The ends lost 1 base at V and 8 bases at J; junction bases unmatched: 11. CDR1 and CDR2 from the germline V gene are SGHTA and FQGNSA. CDR3 in amino acids: CASSLVSAGGPGDEQFF. For the CDR3, the DNA is TGTGCCAGCAGCTTAGTGTCAGCGGGGGGGCCTGGAGATGAGCAGTTCTTC.

This clone was seen only a few times. The chain employs TRBV9 and TRBJ1-1, with a weak D call TRBD1 (6 bases). Trimming shortened V by 0 bases and J by 1 base, and 10 bases separated the two germline ends. Per the germline V gene, CDR1 is SGDLS and CDR2 is YYNGEE. CDR3 length: 15 residues. CDR3 loop: CASSVEDRRNTEAFF. In nucleotides, the CDR3 is TGTGCCAGCAGCGTAGAGGACAGAAGGAACACTGAAGCTTTCTTT. Full variable domain (rest looked up from reference TRBV9 and TRBJ1-1): DSGVTQTPKHLITATGQRVTLRCSPRSGDLSVYWYQQSLDQGLQFLIQYYNGEERAKGNILERFSAQQFPDLHSELNLSSLELGDSALYFCASSVEDRRNTEAFFGQGTRLTVV.

This clone was found a few times. This CDR3 is also generated by other DNA sequences in the sample. The V gene is TRBV6-5, the J gene TRBJ1-2; D unclear. This CDR3 has 15 amino acids. Germline V gene sequence: CDR1 MNHEY, CDR2 SVGAGI. Trimming removed 7 bases at V and 0 bases at J, with 15 bases between. The CDR3 is CASTRAGASNYGYTF. The CDR3 bases are TGTGCCAGCACCCGGGCAGGAGCCTCTAACTATGGCTACACCTTC.

The V call is TRBV7-2, the J call TRBJ1-2, with D perhaps TRBD1 (5 bases). Germline CDR1 reads SGHTA; CDR2 reads FQGNSA. The CDR3 length is 15 residues. Deletions cut 1 base from V and 10 bases from J, with 19 bases between. DNA for the CDR3: TGTGCCAGCAGCTTAGAGAGCGGGGCAGGGAGACCCTACACCTTC. This encodes CASSLESGAGRPYTF.

The genes are TRBV4-1 and TRBJ1-4; possible D gene TRBD1, 5 bases. CDR3 length: 17 amino acids. Germline V gene data show CDR1 as MGHRA and CDR2 as YSYEKL. The V end was cut by 1 base, the J end by 3 bases, with 15 bases between. The CDR3 DNA reads as TGCGCCAGCAGCCAAGGGGGCCGGAGACAGCCTAATGAAAAACTGTTTTTT. It is translated as CASSQGGRRQPNEKLFF.

This clone was recorded only once. This chain joins TRBV10-3 and TRBJ1-5, with unresolved D. The CDR3 runs to 13 residues. V gave up 4 bases and J gave up 5 bases, with 9 bases separating them. Germline CDR1 ENHRY, CDR2 SYGVKD. The CDR3 DNA reads as TGTGCCATCAGTGTAAAGGAGGATCAGCCCCAGCATTTT. Translated: CAISVKEDQPQHF.